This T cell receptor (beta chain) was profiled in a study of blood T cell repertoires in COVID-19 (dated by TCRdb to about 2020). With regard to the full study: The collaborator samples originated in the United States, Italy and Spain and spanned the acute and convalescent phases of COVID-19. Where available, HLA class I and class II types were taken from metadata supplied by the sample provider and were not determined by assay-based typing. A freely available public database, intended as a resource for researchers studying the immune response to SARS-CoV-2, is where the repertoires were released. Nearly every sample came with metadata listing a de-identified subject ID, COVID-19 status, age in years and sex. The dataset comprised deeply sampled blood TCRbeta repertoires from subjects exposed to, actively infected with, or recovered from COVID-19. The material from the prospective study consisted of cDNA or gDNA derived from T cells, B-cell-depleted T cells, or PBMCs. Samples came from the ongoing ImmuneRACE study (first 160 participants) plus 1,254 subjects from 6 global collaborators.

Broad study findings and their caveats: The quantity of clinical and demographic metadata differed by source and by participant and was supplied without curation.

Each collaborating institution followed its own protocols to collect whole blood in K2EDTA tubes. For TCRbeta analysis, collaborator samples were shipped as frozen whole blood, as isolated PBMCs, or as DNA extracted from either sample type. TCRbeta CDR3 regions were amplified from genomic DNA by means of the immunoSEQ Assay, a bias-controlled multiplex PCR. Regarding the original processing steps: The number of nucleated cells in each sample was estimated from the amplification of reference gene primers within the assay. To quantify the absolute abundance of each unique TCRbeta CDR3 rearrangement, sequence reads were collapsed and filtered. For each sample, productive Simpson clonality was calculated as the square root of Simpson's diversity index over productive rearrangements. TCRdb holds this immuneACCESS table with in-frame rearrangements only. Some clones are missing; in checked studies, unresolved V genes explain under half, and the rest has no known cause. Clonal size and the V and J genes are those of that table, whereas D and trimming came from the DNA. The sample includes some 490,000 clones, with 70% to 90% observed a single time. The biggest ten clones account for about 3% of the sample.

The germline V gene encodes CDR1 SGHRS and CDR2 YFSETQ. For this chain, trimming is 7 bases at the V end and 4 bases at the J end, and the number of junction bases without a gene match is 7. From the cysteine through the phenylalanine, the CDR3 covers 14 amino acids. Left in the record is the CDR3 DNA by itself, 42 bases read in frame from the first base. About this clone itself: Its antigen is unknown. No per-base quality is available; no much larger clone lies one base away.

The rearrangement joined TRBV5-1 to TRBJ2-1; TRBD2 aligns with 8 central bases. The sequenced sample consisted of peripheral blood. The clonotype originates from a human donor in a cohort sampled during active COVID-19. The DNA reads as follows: TGCGCCAGCCAAACTAGCGGCGATTACAATGAGCAGTTCTTC. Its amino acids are CASQTSGDYNEQFF.